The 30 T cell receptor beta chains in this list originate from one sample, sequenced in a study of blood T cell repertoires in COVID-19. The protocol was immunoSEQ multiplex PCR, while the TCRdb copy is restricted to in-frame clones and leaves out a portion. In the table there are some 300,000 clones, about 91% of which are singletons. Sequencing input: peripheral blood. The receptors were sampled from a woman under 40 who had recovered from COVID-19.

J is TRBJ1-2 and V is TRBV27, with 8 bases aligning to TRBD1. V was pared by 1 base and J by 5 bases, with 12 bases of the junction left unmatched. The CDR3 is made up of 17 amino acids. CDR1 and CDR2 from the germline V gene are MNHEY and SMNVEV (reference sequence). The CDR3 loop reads CASSLFPTGGTGYGYTF. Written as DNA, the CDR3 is TGTGCCAGCAGTTTATTTCCTACAGGGGGTACTGGTTATGGCTACACCTTC.

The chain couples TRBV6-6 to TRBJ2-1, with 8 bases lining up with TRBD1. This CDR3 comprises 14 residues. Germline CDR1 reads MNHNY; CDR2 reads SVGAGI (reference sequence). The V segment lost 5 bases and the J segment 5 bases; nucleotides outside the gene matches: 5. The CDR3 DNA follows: TGTGCCAGCAGTAGGACAGGGCCAGACAATGAGCAGTTCTTC. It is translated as CASSRTGPDNEQFF.

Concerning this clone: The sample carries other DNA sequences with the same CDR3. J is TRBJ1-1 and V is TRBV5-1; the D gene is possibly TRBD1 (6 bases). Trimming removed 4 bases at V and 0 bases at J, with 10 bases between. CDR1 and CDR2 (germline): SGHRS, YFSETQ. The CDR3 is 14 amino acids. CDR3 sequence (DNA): TGCGCCAGCAGCCCGGGACATTTGAACACTGAAGCTTTCTTT. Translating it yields CASSPGHLNTEAFF.

The CDR3 protein is CASSLIPETGGMAFF. The CDR3 DNA reads as TGTGCCAGCAGCCTCATCCCGGAGACAGGGGGTATGGCTTTCTTT. V and J are TRBV5-5 and TRBJ1-1, with 9 nucleotides matching TRBD1. In germline, CDR1 is SGHKS, CDR2 YYEKEE (reference sequence). Trimming at V came to 4 bases and at J to 11 bases, leaving 15 bases not matched to a gene. The CDR3 runs 15 residues.

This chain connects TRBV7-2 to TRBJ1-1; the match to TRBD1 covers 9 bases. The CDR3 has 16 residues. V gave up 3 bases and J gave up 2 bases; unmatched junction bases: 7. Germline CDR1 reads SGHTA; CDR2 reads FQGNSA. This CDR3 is CASSFTTGGYNTEAFF. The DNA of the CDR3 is TGTGCCAGCAGCTTTACGACAGGGGGTTATAACACTGAAGCTTTCTTT.

CDR3 sequence reads: CAWGGDRQPGNTIYF. The CDR3 DNA reads TGTGCCTGGGGTGGGGACAGGCAGCCAGGAAACACCATATATTTT. This chain connects TRBV30 to TRBJ1-3; 8 bases agree with TRBD1. From germline, CDR1 is GTSNPN and CDR2 SVGIG (reference sequence). The CDR3 length is 15 residues. Trimming removed 5 bases from V and 4 bases from J; junction bases left unmatched: 10.

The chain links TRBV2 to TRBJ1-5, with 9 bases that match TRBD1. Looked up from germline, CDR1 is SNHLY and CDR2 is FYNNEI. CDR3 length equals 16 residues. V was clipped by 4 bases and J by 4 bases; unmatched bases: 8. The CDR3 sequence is CASSARDRATNQPQHF. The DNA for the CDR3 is TGTGCCAGCAGTGCAAGGGACAGGGCCACTAATCAGCCCCAGCATTTT.

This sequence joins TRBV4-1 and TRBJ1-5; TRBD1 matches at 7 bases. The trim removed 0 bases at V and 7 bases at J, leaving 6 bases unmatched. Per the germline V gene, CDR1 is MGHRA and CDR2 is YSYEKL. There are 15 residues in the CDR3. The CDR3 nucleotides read TGCGCCAGCAGCCAAGAGAGCAGGGGGTACCAGCCCCAGCATTTT. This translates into CASSQESRGYQPQHF.

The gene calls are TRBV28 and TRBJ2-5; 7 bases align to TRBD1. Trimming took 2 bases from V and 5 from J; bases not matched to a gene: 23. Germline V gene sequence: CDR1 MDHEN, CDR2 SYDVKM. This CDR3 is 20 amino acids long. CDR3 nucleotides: TGTGCCAGCAGTTTAAGAGAGAGGGGGCCTTCCCGTTTCCGCATGGAGACCCAGTACTTC. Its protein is CASSLRERGPSRFRMETQYF.

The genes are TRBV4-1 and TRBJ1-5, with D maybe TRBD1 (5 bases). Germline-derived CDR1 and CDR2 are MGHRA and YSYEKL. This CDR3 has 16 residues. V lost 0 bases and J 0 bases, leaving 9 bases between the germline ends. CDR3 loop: CASSQDGGGSNQPQHF. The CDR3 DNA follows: TGCGCCAGCAGCCAAGACGGGGGGGGTAGCAATCAGCCCCAGCATTTT.

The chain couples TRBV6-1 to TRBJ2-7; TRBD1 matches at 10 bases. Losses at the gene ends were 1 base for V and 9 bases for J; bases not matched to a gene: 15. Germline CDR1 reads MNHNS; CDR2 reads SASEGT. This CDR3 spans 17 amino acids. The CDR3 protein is CASSEDGGRQGALVQYF. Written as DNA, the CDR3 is TGTGCCAGCAGTGAAGACGGGGGGAGACAGGGGGCGCTGGTGCAGTACTTC.

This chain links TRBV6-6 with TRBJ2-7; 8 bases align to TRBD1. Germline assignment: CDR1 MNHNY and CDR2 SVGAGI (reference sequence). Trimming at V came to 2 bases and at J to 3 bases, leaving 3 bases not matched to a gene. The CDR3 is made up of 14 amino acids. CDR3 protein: CASSYAGQVYEQYF. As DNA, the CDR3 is TGTGCCAGCAGTTACGCGGGACAGGTCTACGAGCAGTACTTC.

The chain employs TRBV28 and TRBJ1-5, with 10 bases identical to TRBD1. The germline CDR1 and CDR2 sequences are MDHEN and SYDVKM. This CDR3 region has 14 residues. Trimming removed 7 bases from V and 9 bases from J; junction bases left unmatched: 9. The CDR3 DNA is TGTGCCAGCACCCTTGGACAGGGGGGAAGGCCCCAGCATTTT. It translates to CASTLGQGGRPQHF.

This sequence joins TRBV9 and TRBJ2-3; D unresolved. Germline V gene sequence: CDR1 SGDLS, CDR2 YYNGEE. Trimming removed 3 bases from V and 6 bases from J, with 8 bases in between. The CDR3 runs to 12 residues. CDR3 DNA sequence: TGTGCCAGCAGCGAACGAGTGGATACGCAGTATTTT. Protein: CASSERVDTQYF.

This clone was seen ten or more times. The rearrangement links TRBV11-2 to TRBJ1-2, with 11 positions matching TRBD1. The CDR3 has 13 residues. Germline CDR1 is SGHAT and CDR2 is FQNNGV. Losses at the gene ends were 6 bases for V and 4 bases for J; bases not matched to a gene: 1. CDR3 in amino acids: CASRGTGGYGYTF. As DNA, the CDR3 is TGTGCCAGCAGGGGGACAGGGGGCTATGGCTACACCTTC.

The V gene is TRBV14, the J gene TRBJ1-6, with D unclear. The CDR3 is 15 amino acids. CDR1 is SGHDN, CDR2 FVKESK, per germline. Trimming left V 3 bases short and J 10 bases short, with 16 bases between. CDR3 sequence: CASSQLPLAESPLHF. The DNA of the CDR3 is TGTGCCAGCAGCCAGCTCCCTCTGGCAGAATCACCCCTCCACTTT.

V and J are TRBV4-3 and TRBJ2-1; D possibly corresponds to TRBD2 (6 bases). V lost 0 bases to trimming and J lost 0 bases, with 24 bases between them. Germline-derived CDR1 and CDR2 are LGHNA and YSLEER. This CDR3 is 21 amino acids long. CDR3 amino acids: CASSQDTEAVADGSSYNEQFF. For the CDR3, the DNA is TGCGCCAGCAGCCAAGATACCGAGGCGGTAGCGGATGGAAGCTCCTACAATGAGCAGTTCTTC.

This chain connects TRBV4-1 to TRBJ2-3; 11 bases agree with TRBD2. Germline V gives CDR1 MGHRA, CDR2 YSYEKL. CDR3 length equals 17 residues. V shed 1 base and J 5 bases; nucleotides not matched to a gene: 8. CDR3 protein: CASSQGLAGGPRDTQYF. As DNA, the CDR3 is TGCGCCAGCAGCCAAGGTCTAGCGGGGGGACCTAGAGATACGCAGTATTTT.

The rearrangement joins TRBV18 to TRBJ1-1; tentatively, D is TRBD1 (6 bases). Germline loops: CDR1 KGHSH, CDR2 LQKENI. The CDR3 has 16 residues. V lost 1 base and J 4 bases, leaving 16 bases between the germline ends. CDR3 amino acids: CASSPLTGQKGTEAFF. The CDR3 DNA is TGTGCCAGCTCACCACTAACTGGACAGAAAGGCACTGAAGCTTTCTTT.

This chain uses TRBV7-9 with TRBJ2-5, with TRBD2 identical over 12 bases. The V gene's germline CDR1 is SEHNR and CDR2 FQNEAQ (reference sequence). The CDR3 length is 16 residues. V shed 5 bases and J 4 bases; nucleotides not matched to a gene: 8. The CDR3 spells CASSPTSGGIGETQYF. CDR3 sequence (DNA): TGTGCCAGCAGCCCAACTAGCGGGGGGATTGGAGAGACCCAGTACTTC.

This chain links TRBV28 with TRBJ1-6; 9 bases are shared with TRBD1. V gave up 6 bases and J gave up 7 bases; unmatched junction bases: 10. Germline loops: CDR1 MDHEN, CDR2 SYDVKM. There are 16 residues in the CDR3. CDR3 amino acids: CASRRTGERQNSPLHF. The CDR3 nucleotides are TGTGCCAGCAGACGGACAGGGGAACGTCAAAATTCACCCCTCCACTTT.

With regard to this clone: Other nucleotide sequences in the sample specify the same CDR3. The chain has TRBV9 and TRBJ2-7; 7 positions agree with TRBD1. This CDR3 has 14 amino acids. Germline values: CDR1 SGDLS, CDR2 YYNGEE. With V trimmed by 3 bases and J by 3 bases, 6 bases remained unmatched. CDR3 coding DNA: TGTGCCAGCAGCGCGACAGGGTCTGTCTACGAGCAGTACTTC. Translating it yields CASSATGSVYEQYF.

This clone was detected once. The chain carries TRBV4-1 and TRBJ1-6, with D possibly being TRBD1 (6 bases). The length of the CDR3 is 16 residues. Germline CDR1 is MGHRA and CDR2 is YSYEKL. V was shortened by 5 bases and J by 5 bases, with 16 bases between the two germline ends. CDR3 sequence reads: CASSSQTGQNNSPLHF. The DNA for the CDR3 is TGCGCCAGCAGCTCACAAACCGGACAGAATAATTCACCCCTCCACTTT.

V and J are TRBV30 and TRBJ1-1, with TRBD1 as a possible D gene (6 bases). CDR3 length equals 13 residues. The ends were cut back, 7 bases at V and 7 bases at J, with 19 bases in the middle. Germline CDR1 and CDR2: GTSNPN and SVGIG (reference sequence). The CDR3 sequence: CAFQGYGKSEAFF. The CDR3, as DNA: TGTGCCTTTCAGGGGTATGGGAAAAGTGAAGCTTTCTTT. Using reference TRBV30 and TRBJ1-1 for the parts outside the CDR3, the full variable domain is SQTIHQWPATLVQPVGSPLSLECTVEGTSNPNLYWYRQAAGRGLQLLFYSVGIGQISSEVPQNLSASRPQDRQFILSSKKLLLSDSGFYLCAFQGYGKSEAFFGQGTRLTVV.

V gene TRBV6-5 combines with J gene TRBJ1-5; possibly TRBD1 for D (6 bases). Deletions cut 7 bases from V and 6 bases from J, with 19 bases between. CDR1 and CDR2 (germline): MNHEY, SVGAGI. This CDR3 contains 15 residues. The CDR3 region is CASTEGRGVGQPQHF. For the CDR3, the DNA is TGTGCCAGCACAGAAGGCAGGGGAGTGGGTCAGCCCCAGCATTTT.

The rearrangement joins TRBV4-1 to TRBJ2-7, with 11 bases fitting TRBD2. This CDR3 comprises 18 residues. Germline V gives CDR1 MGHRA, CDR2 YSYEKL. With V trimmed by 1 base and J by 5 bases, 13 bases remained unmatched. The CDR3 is CASSQVEGSASGGNEQYF. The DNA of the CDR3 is TGCGCCAGCAGCCAAGTAGAGGGTTCCGCTAGCGGGGGGAACGAGCAGTACTTC.

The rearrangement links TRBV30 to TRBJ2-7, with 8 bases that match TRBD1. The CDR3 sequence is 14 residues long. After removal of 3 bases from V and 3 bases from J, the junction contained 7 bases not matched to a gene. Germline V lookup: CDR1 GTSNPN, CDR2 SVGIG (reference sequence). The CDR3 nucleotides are TGTGCCTGGAGGCAGGGGGCGGGTTACTACGAGCAGTACTTC. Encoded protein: CAWRQGAGYYEQYF.

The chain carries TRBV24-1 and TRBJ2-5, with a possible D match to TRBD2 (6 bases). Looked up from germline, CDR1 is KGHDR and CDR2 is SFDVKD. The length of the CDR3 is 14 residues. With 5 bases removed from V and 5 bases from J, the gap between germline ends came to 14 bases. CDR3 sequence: CATSVKGGGETQYF. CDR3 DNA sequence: TGTGCCACCAGTGTGAAGGGAGGAGGGGAGACCCAGTACTTC.

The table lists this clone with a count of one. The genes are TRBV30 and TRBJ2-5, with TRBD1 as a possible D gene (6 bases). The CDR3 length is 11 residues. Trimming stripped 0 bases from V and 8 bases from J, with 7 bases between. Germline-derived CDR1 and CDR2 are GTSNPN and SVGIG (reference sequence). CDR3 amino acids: CAWSVTGTQYF. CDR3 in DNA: TGTGCCTGGAGTGTGACAGGAACCCAGTACTTC.

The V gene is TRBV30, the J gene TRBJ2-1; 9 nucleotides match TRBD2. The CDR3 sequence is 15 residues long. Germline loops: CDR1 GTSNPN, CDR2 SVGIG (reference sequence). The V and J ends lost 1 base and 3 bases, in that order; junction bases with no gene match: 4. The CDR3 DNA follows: TGTGCCTGGAGTGGCGGGGGGGGCCTCTACAATGAGCAGTTCTTC. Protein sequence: CAWSGGGGLYNEQFF. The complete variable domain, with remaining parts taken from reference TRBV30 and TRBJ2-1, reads SQTIHQWPATLVQPVGSPLSLECTVEGTSNPNLYWYRQAAGRGLQLLFYSVGIGQISSEVPQNLSASRPQDRQFILSSKKLLLSDSGFYLCAWSGGGGLYNEQFFGPGTRLTVL.